Sequencing of this T cell receptor (beta chain) was carried out in a study of blood T cell repertoires in COVID-19. This clone was recorded a few times. The table came from immunoSEQ multiplex PCR; TCRdb's copy has only in-frame clones and leaves some out. The sample records 160,000 or so clones, about 90% being singletons. Per germline, CDR1 MNHEY and CDR2 SVGEGT. The junction had 8 bases not matched to a gene; V was cut back by 5 bases and J by 5 bases. There are 16 residues in the CDR3. Cohort placement rested on clinical history that participants reported themselves. This sequence joins TRBV6-2 or TRBV6-3 and TRBJ1-6; 8 nucleotides line up with TRBD1. The sample consisted of PBMCs or T cells enriched from blood (not recorded which). The TCR sequence derives from a human donor with acute COVID-19. The donor label of this sample is uncertain. Here the CDR3 DNA reads TGTGCCAGCAGTCAACTAGGACAGGGAAATAATTCACCCCTCCACTTT. Amino acid sequence: CASSQLGQGNNSPLHF.